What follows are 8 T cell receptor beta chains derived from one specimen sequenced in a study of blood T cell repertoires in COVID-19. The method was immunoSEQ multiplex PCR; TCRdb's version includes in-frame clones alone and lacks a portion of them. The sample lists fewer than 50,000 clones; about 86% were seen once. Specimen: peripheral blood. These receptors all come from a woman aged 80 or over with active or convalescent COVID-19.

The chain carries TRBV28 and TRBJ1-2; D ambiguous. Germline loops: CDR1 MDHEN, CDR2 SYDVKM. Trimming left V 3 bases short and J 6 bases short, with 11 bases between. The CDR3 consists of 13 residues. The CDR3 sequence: CASSLRVVDGYTF. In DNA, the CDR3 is TGTGCCAGCAGTTTGCGGGTGGTCGATGGCTACACCTTC.

CDR3 loop: CSVEAGGNQPQHF. The DNA of the CDR3 is TGCAGCGTTGAAGCGGGAGGCAATCAGCCCCAGCATTTT. The chain carries TRBV29-1 and TRBJ1-5; no clear D. This CDR3 spans 13 amino acids. Germline V gene lookup returns CDR1 SQVTM and CDR2 ANQGSEA. Trimming took 1 base from V and 2 from J, leaving 6 bases between them.

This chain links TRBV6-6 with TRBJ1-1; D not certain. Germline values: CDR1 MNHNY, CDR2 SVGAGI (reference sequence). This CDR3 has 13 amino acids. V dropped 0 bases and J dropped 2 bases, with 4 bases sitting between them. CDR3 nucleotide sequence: TGTGCCAGCAGTTACTCCTTAAACACTGAAGCTTTCTTT. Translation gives CASSYSLNTEAFF.

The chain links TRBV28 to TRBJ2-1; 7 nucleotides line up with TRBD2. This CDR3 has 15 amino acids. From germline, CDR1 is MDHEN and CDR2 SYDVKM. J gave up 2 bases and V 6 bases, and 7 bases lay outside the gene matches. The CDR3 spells CASRSGRAPYNEQFF. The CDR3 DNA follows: TGTGCCAGCAGAAGTGGGAGGGCCCCCTACAATGAGCAGTTCTTC.

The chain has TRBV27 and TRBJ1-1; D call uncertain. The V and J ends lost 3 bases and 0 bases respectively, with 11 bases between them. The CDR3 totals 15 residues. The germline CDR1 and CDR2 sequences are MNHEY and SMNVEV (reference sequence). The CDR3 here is CASSFRRPLNTEAFF. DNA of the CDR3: TGTGCCAGCAGTTTTAGGAGACCCTTGAACACTGAAGCTTTCTTT.

The CDR3 sequence: CASSYLWTGNTEAFF. CDR3 nucleotides: TGTGCCAGCAGCTACCTCTGGACAGGGAACACTGAAGCTTTCTTT. V gene TRBV7-8 combines with J gene TRBJ1-1; 7 positions match TRBD1. The CDR3 extends over 15 amino acids. Unmatched junction bases numbered 6, after V lost 4 bases and J lost 1 base. CDR1 and CDR2 from the germline V gene are SGHVS and FQNEAQ.

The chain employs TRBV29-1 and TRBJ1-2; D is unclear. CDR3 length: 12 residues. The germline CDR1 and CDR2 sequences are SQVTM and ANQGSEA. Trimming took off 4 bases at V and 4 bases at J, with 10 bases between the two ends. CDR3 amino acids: CSVGGEPYGYTF. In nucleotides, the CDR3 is TGCAGCGTTGGCGGGGAGCCCTATGGCTACACCTTC.

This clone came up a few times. CDR3 region: CASSLAGVSNEQFF. The CDR3 region has the DNA TGTGCCAGTAGTCTAGCGGGAGTATCCAATGAGCAGTTCTTC. The chain employs TRBV19 and TRBJ2-1; TRBD2 agrees at 10 bases. The V gene's germline CDR1 is LNHDA and CDR2 SQIVND (reference sequence). The CDR3 contains 14 residues. The V segment lost 5 bases and the J segment 6 bases; nucleotides outside the gene matches: 4.